These 2 T cell receptor beta chains were sequenced from one sample in a study of CD8 T cell repertoires and HIV-1 epitope variants. The antigens of these receptors remain unknown. Profiling relied on immunoSEQ multiplex PCR, and the TCRdb table lists in-frame clones only, not all of them. This table has several thousand clones, roughly 70% appearing once. The sample consisted of cultured CD8+ T cells derived from PBMCs. Every receptor here comes from a male donor with HIV.

The chain couples TRBV4-3 to TRBJ2-2; no reliable D call. The length of the CDR3 is 14 residues. V lost 0 bases and J lost 1, with 3 bases in between. In germline, CDR1 is LGHNA, CDR2 YSLEER. The CDR3 DNA reads as TGCGCCAGCAGCCAAGATGGGAACACCGGGGAGCTGTTTTTT. Protein sequence: CASSQDGNTGELFF.

The sample holds one count of this clone. The rearrangement joins TRBV6-5 to TRBJ1-2; D is unresolved. Germline values: CDR1 MNHEY, CDR2 SVGAGI. The V end lost 6 bases, the J end lost 0 bases, and 8 bases lay between the germline ends. CDR3 length: 13 residues. The chain's CDR3 is CASRGSSNYGYTF. The CDR3 coding sequence is TGTGCCAGCAGGGGGTCTTCTAACTATGGCTACACCTTC.